This T cell receptor (beta chain) derives from a study of blood T cell repertoires in COVID-19. Across the study: The cDNA or gDNA used as material had been derived from T cells, B-cell-depleted T cells, or PBMCs.

During active infection, Seattle patients enrolled and were then monitored through disease. CDR1 is LGHDT and CDR2 is YNNKEL in the germline V gene (reference sequence). There are 12 residues in the CDR3. V lost 0 bases, J lost 3 bases, and 2 bases lay in between. Original processing notes: Reference gene primer amplification gave estimated nucleated cell counts. Repertoires were generated with immunoSEQ multiplex PCR, while TCRdb's copy carries only in-frame clones and drops some. Clone size and the V and J calls come from that table; the DNA yielded D and trimming. The sample lists 300,000 to 400,000 clones, approximately 89% seen once, with about 2.1% in the top ten.

The sequenced sample was peripheral blood. This clonotype originated in a woman aged 60-75 years with COVID-19, enrolled during active disease. The chain is built from TRBV3-1 (or the pseudogene TRBV3-2) and TRBJ2-5; D not certain. The CDR3 nucleotides read TGTGCCAGCAGCCAAGACGAAGAGACCCAGTACTTC. Amino acid sequence: CASSQDEETQYF.